These T cell receptor beta chains were read from a single sample in a study of blood T cell repertoires in COVID-19. The protocol was immunoSEQ multiplex PCR, while the TCRdb copy is restricted to in-frame clones and leaves out a portion. The data contain 230,000 or so clones, about four fifths of them seen just once; the ten biggest clones take up 7.5%. The sample consisted of peripheral blood. Source of these receptors: an elderly woman with COVID-19, enrolled during active disease. Both conserved end residues are part of each CDR3. D genes are given only for firm matches. Not every row has a clone size; where given, it reads once, few, many or a size class.

>.|TRBJ1-1|TRBV7-9|.
TGTGCCAGCGCCATAGCGGAGGGGAAGCGAGGAGCTTTCTTT
CASAIAEGKRGAFF
>TRBD2|TRBJ2-5|TRBV4-2|.
TGTGCCAGCAGCTTTAGCGGGGGCCAAGAGACCCAGTACTTC
CASSFSGGQETQYF
>.|TRBJ1-1|TRBV19|.
TGTGCCAGTAGACTCGCGCACCTAGGGAGAACTGAAGCTTTCTTT
CASRLAHLGRTEAFF
>.|TRBJ1-1|TRBV7-8|.
TGTGCCAGCAGCCTCAGGGGTGTCACTGAAGCTTTCTTT
CASSLRGVTEAFF
>.|TRBJ1-3|TRBV14|.
TGTGCCAGCAGCCGAGAGAACAGGGCGGCTGGAAACACCATATATTTT
CASSRENRAAGNTIYF
>TRBD1|TRBJ1-2|TRBV5-1|.
TGCGCCAGCAGCGACGACAGGGGGCATGGCTACACCTTC
CASSDDRGHGYTF
>TRBD2|TRBJ2-2|TRBV29-1|.
TGCAGCGGGGGACTAGCGACCGGGGAGCTGTTTTTT
CSGGLATGELFF
>TRBD2|TRBJ2-5|TRBV2|.
TGTGCCAGCAGTGATGTAGCGGGGATCTCGGAGACCCAGTACTTC
CASSDVAGISETQYF
>TRBD2|TRBJ2-1|TRBV5-4|.
TGTGCCAGCAGCTCGCCACTAGCGGGGGGGAGCAATGAGCAGTTCTTC
CASSSPLAGGSNEQFF
>.|TRBJ1-2|TRBV7-3|.
TGTGCCAGCAGTTCTTACAGATTCTATGGCTACACCTTC
CASSSYRFYGYTF
>.|TRBJ1-5|TRBV7-2|once
TGTGCCAGCAGCTTTGGTGGGAGCCATCAGCCCCAGCATTTT
CASSFGGSHQPQHF
>TRBD1|TRBJ1-5|TRBV28|.
TGTGCCAGCAGCACGGACAGGTTGGACAATCAGCCCCAGCATTTT
CASSTDRLDNQPQHF
>.|TRBJ2-5|TRBV12-3/TRBV12-4|.
TGTGCCAGCAGTTTAGCGCCCCGGGCCCAGTACTTC
CASSLAPRAQYF
>TRBD1|TRBJ2-7|TRBV4-1|.
TGCGCCAGCAGCCGCGGACAGGTGGGGAATTACGAGCAGTACTTC
CASSRGQVGNYEQYF
>.|TRBJ1-1|TRBV7-3|.
TGTGCCAGCAGCTTTAGGGGAAACACTGAAGCTTTCTTT
CASSFRGNTEAFF
>TRBD1|TRBJ1-4|TRBV5-4|.
TGTGCCAGCAGCTTGATGGGACAGGGAAAAGAAAAACTGTTTTTT
CASSLMGQGKEKLFF
>TRBD2|TRBJ2-7|TRBV29-1|.
TGCAGCGTTGGAAGCGGGAGTTACGAGCAGTACTTC
CSVGSGSYEQYF
>.|TRBJ1-5|TRBV10-1|.
TGCGCCAGCAGCGATCAGGACAGTCGGCTGGAGGGCAATCAGCCCCAGCATTTT
CASSDQDSRLEGNQPQHF
>TRBD2|TRBJ2-7|TRBV3-1/TRBV3-2|.
TGTGCCAGCAGCACCCTAGCGGGTCCCTCCTACGAGCAGTACTTC
CASSTLAGPSYEQYF
>TRBD1|TRBJ2-4|TRBV6-6|.
TGTGCCAGCAGTTACTTGGACAGGGGTAGCATTCAGTACTTC
CASSYLDRGSIQYF
>TRBD1|TRBJ1-2|TRBV5-1|few
TGCGCCAGCAGCTGGACAGGGGGTTATGGCTACACCTTC
CASSWTGGYGYTF
>TRBD2|TRBJ2-7|TRBV5-1|.
TGCGCCAGCAGCTTGGCCGGGACTAGCGGGAGCTACGAGCAGTACTTC
CASSLAGTSGSYEQYF
>.|TRBJ1-6|TRBV6-2/TRBV6-3|.
TGTGCCAGCAGTTACTCCTCCGGGTCACCCCTCCACTTT
CASSYSSGSPLHF
>.|TRBJ2-5|TRBV3-1/TRBV3-2|.
TGTGCCAGCAGCCAAGACGCAGGGGGGATCCAAGAGACCCAGTACTTC
CASSQDAGGIQETQYF
>.|TRBJ1-5|TRBV27|.
TGTGCCAGCAGTTCGCGGAGCGATGGATACAATCAGCCCCAGCATTTT
CASSSRSDGYNQPQHF
>TRBD2|TRBJ2-7|TRBV3-1/TRBV3-2|.
TGTGCCAGCAGCCAAGATTTACTAGCGCCTTCTTACGAGCAGTACTTC
CASSQDLLAPSYEQYF
>TRBD1|TRBJ2-7|TRBV11-2|.
TGTGCCAGCAGCCCCCAGGGGACAGGGACCTACGAGCAGTACTTC
CASSPQGTGTYEQYF
>.|TRBJ1-2|TRBV4-3|.
TGCGCCAGCAGCCCTGAAGCGGGCAGATTGGGCTACACCTTC
CASSPEAGRLGYTF
>.|TRBJ2-1|TRBV11-2|.
TGTGCCAGCAGCTTTTTTCGGCGGGATGGCAATGAGCAGTTCTTC
CASSFFRRDGNEQFF
>.|TRBJ2-3|TRBV5-1|.
TGCGCCAGCAGCCCCGCGGGTACCACAGATACGCAGTATTTT
CASSPAGTTDTQYF
>.|TRBJ1-1|TRBV2|.
TGTGCCAGCAAAGATGGGCACCCTGAAGCTTTCTTT
CASKDGHPEAFF
>.|TRBJ2-1|TRBV19|.
TGTGCCAGTAGTGCAACAGGGGTGGGAGGAAATGAGCAGTTCTTC
CASSATGVGGNEQFF
>.|TRBJ1-5|TRBV11-2|.
TGTGCCAGCAGCTTAGCAGGGTCTGGGCCCCAGCATTTT
CASSLAGSGPQHF
>.|TRBJ1-2|TRBV7-9|.
TGTGCCAGCAGTTCGACAGGTCCTTATGGCTACACCTTC
CASSSTGPYGYTF
>TRBD1|TRBJ2-7|TRBV6-5|.
TGTGCCAGCATTTCGGACAGGGCCCCCTACGAGCAGTACTTC
CASISDRAPYEQYF
>TRBD2|TRBJ2-3|TRBV5-6|.
TGTGCCAGCAGCTCATTCTTAGCGGGAGCCACAGATACGCAGTATTTT
CASSSFLAGATDTQYF
>.|TRBJ2-7|TRBV6-5|.
TGTGCCAGCAGTTACTCGAAATGGGGGGACGGGGAAGAGCAGTACTTC
CASSYSKWGDGEEQYF
>.|TRBJ1-3|TRBV4-1|.
TGCGCCAGCAGCCAAGCCACTCGTGCTCGGGGAAACACCATATATTTT
CASSQATRARGNTIYF
>.|TRBJ1-2|TRBV29-1|once
TGCAGCGTTCGGGACACTTGGAACTATGGCTACACCTTC
CSVRDTWNYGYTF